Sequencing of this TCR beta chain was carried out in a study of CD8 T cells in Susac syndrome. Germline CDR1 reads LGHNA; CDR2 reads YSLEER. The CDR3 loop spans 16 amino acids. J gave up 5 bases and V 4 bases, and 7 bases lay outside the gene matches. Random hexamers were used to reverse transcribe the RNA input (about 0.45 to 1 ug). TCRdb fed the immunoSEQ multiplex PCR reads into MiXCR, producing one record per CDR3 protein. The repertoire consists of about 130,000 distinct CDR3 sequences, with approximately 90% occurring once and the leading ten covering approximately 0.24%. TEMRA cells were FACS-enriched, and CD8+ and CD4+ T cells were isolated negatively.

Sequenced sample: CD8+ T cells from PBMCs. V gene TRBV4-3 combines with J gene TRBJ2-5, with 13 bases lining up with TRBD2. This receptor was identified in a human donor with multiple sclerosis. The CDR3 DNA reads TGCGCCAGCAGCCCGACTAGCGGGAGGCCAATGGAGACCCAGTACTTC. This codes for CASSPTSGRPMETQYF.